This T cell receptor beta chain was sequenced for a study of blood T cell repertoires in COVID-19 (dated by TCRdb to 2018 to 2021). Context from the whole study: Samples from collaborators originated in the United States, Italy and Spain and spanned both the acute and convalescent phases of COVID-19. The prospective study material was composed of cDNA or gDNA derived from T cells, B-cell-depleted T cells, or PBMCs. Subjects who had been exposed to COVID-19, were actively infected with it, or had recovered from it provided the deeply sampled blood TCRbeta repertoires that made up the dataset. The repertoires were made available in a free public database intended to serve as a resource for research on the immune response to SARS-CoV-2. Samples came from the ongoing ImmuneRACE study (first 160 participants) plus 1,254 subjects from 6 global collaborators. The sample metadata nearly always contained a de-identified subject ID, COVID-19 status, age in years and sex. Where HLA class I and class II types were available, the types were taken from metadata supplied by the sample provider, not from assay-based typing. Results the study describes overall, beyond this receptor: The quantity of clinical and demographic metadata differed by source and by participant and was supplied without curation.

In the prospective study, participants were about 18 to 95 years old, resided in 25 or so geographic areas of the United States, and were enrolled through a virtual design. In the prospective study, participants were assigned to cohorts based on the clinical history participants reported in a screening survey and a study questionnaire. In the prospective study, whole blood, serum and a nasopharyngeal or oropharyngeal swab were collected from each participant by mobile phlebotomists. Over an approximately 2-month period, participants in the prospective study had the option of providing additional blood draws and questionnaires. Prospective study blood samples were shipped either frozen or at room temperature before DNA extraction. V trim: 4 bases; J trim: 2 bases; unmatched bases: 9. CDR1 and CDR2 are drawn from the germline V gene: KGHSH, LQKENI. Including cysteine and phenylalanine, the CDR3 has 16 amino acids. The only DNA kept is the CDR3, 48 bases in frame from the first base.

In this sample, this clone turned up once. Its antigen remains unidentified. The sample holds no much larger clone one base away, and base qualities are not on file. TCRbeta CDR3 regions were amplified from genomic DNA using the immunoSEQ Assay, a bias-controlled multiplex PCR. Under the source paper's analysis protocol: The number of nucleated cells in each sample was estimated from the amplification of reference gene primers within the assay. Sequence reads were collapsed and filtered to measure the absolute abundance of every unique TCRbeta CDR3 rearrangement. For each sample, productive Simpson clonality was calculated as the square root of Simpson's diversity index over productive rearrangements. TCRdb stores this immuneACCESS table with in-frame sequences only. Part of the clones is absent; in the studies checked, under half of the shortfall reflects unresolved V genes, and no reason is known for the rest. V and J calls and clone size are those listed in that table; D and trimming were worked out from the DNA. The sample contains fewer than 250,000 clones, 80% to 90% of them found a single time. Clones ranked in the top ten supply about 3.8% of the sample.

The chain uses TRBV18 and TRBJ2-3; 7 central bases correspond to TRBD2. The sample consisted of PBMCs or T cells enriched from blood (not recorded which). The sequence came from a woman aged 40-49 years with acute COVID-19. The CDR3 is CASSRGTNEITDTQYF. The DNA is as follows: TGTGCCAGCTCACGGGGGACTAACGAGATCACAGATACGCAGTATTTT.